The rows below give T cell receptor beta chains drawn from one sample of a study of blood T cell repertoires in COVID-19. Assay used: immunoSEQ multiplex PCR; TCRdb lists only in-frame clones, some missing. The data contain roughly 190,000 clones, about 86% of them singletons. Sequenced input: peripheral blood. These TCRs come from a woman aged 80 or older in a cohort sampled during active or convalescent COVID-19. Each CDR3 is given with its conserved first and last residue. A D gene is named only where the DNA matches it firmly.

CDR3 protein | CDR3 DNA | J gene | V gene | D gene
CASSPGERGGFQPQHF | TGCGCCAGCAGCCCGGGAGAGAGGGGGGGTTTCCAGCCCCAGCATTTT | TRBJ1-5 | TRBV5-1 | .
CASAQGDTGELFF | TGTGCCAGTGCACAGGGGGATACCGGGGAGCTGTTTTTT | TRBJ2-2 | TRBV19 | TRBD1
CASSVSGQFNEKLFF | TGTGCCAGCAGCGTCTCCGGACAGTTTAATGAAAAACTGTTTTTT | TRBJ1-4 | TRBV9 | .
CASSVDRGRAAEAFF | TGTGCCAGCAGCGTAGACAGGGGACGGGCTGCTGAAGCTTTCTTT | TRBJ1-1 | TRBV9 | TRBD1
CASSIRGGLYSNQPQHF | TGTGCCAGTAGCATCCGGGGGGGACTATATAGCAATCAGCCCCAGCATTTT | TRBJ1-5 | TRBV19 | .
CASKTGQENIQYF | TGTGCCAGCAAAACCGGACAGGAAAACATTCAGTACTTC | TRBJ2-4 | TRBV27 | TRBD1
CASSEETARVYGYTF | TGTGCCAGCAGTGAAGAGACAGCGAGAGTTTATGGCTACACCTTC | TRBJ1-2 | TRBV2 | .
CAISFGGQVTDTQYF | TGTGCCATCAGTTTCGGGGGACAGGTCACAGATACGCAGTATTTT | TRBJ2-3 | TRBV10-3 | TRBD1
CAISEFSGTDYGYTF | TGTGCCATCAGTGAGTTTTCCGGGACAGACTATGGCTACACCTTC | TRBJ1-2 | TRBV10-3 | TRBD1
CASSQAQNGGYTF | TGTGCCAGCAGCCAAGCGCAGAATGGCGGCTACACCTTC | TRBJ1-2 | TRBV14 | .
CASRKAAGGPPVDTQYF | TGCGCCAGCAGAAAAGCGGCGGGAGGGCCCCCAGTGGATACGCAGTATTTT | TRBJ2-3 | TRBV5-1 | TRBD2
CASRSQLNEQFF | TGTGCCAGCAGATCGCAACTCAATGAGCAGTTCTTC | TRBJ2-1 | TRBV28 | .